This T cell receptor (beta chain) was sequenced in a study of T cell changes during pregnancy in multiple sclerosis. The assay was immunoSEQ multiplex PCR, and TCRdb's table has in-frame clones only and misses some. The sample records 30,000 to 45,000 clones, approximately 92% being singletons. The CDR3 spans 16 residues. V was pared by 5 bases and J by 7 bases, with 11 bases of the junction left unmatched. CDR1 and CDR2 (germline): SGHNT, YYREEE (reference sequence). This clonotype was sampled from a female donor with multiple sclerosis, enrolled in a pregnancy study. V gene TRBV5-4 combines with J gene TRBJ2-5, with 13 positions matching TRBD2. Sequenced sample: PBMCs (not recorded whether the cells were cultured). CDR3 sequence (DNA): TGTGCCAGCAGAAGCGGGACTAGCGGGAAGGAAGGGACCCAGTACTTC. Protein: CASRSGTSGKEGTQYF.